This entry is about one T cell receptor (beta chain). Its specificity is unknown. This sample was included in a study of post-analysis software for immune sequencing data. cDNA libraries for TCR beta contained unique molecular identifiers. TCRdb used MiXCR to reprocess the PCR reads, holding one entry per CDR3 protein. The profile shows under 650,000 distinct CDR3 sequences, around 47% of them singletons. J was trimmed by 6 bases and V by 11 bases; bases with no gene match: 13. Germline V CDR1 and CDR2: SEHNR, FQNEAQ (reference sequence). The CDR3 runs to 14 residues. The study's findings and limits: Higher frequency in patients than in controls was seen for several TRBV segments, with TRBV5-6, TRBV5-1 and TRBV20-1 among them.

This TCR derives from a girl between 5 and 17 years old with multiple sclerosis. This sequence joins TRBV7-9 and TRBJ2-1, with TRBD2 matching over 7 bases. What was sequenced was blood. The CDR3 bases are TGTGCCGGCGCGGGGGAGAGGCGAGGCAATGAGCAGTTCTTC. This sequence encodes CAGAGERRGNEQFF.